These 11 T cell receptor beta chains were all obtained from the same sample, sequenced in a study of metastatic and nonmetastatic thyroid tumors. All patients were treatment-naive before thyroid surgery. TCRdb recomputed clones from the PCR reads via MiXCR. The table shows approximately 86,000 clones, with around 13% occurring only once. The sequencing input was tumor tissue. These TCRs come from a female donor with papillary thyroid cancer or a benign thyroid nodule (not recorded which). Some clones in this sample may be carry-over from other donors' samples.

This clone occurred a few times. This may be a read error: a much more frequent sequence differs by one nucleotide. This rearrangement joins TRBV6-4 to TRBJ2-3, with D possibly TRBD2 on 6 matching bases. Germline CDR1 MRHNA, CDR2 SNTAGT. V lost 3 bases, J lost 1 base, and 14 bases lay in between. The CDR3 covers 16 residues. For the CDR3, the DNA is TGTGCCAGCAGTGATCAAGGGGCTAGCGGCACAGATACGCAGTATTTT. Its protein product is CASSDQGASGTDTQYF.

This chain joins TRBV2 and TRBJ2-5; possibly TRBD2 for D (5 bases). Between the trimmed V and J ends, which lost 7 bases and 7 bases, there was a span of 13 bases. The CDR3 contains 12 residues. CDR1 and CDR2 (germline): SNHLY, FYNNEI. The CDR3 DNA reads as TGTGCCAGCAAGGTGGGAGTGGGGACCCAGTACTTC. This codes for CASKVGVGTQYF.

This clone was found many times. The chain is built from TRBV5-1 and TRBJ2-7; D might be TRBD1 or TRBD2, each matching 6 bases. Trimming took 0 bases from V and 0 from J, leaving 13 bases between them. Germline loops: CDR1 SGHRS, CDR2 YFSETQ. This CDR3 spans 16 amino acids. In DNA, the CDR3 is TGCGCCAGCAGCTTGGGGGGGGCCTTAAGCTCCTACGAGCAGTACTTC. Protein: CASSLGGALSSYEQYF.

The sample holds many counts of this clone. The chain uses TRBV7-3 and TRBJ2-2; 10 bases line up with TRBD2. V lost 3 bases and J lost 7; bases outside the gene matches: 8. The germline V gene encodes CDR1 SGHTA and CDR2 FQGTGA. CDR3 length equals 16 residues. This CDR3 is CASSFSSGRAGGELFF. The CDR3 DNA is TGTGCCAGCAGCTTTTCCAGCGGGAGGGCCGGCGGGGAGCTGTTTTTT.

This chain joins TRBV5-1 and TRBJ2-6; a possible D gene is TRBD1 (6 bases). Trimming cost V 4 bases and J 0 bases, with 14 bases left between them. The CDR3 totals 17 residues. Germline CDR1 SGHRS, CDR2 YFSETQ. This CDR3 is CASSLGQPISGANVLTF. The CDR3 bases are TGCGCCAGCAGCCTCGGACAGCCCATCTCTGGGGCCAACGTCCTGACTTTC.

In its sample, this clone was seen many times. V usage is TRBV11-3 and J usage is TRBJ2-7; TRBD1 aligns across 7 bases. This CDR3 region has 14 residues. Germline assignment: CDR1 SGHNT and CDR2 YENEEA. The V gene end was trimmed by 4 bases and the J gene end by 2 bases; junction bases not matched to a gene: 5. The CDR3 region has the DNA TGTGCCAGCAGCTCTGCGGACAGGACCTACGAGCAGTACTTC. Its translation: CASSSADRTYEQYF.

J is TRBJ2-3 and V is TRBV20-1, with 7 bases lining up with TRBD2. Germline trimming cut 6 bases from V and 5 bases from J; bases unmatched to any gene: 11. The CDR3 runs to 14 residues. Germline values: CDR1 DFQATT, CDR2 SNEGSKA (reference sequence). CDR3 sequence reads: CSASDSSGRDTQYF. As DNA, the CDR3 is TGCAGTGCGTCGGACTCTAGCGGCAGAGATACGCAGTATTTT.

The rearrangement joins TRBV6-5 to TRBJ2-2; D is ambiguous. The germline CDR1 and CDR2 sequences are MNHEY and SVGAGI. The germline V and J ends were trimmed by 0 bases and 6 bases, with 14 bases remaining between them. This CDR3 is 16 amino acids long. The CDR3 DNA sequence: TGTGCCAGCAGTTACTCGCCCGGATTGCGGTCCGGGGAGCTGTTTTTT. It yields the protein CASSYSPGLRSGELFF.

This clone was counted many times. This rearrangement joins TRBV14 to TRBJ1-1; 8 bases line up with TRBD1. The CDR3 is 14 amino acids. With V trimmed by 0 bases and J by 12 bases, 9 bases remained unmatched. From germline, CDR1 is SGHDN and CDR2 FVKESK. The CDR3 coding sequence is TGTGCCAGCAGCCAAGATTTCAGGGGGCCGGGAACTTTCTTT. This sequence encodes CASSQDFRGPGTFF.

This rearrangement joins TRBV11-2 to TRBJ1-1; the D is unclear. This CDR3 is 12 amino acids long. Germline CDR1 SGHAT, CDR2 FQNNGV. Trimming removed 6 bases at V and 8 bases at J, with 13 bases between. The chain's CDR3 is CASRSVTREAFF. Here the CDR3 DNA reads TGTGCCAGCAGATCAGTTACCAGAGAAGCTTTCTTT.

This clone has just a few counts. A much bigger clone sits one base away, suggesting this may be a read error. The V and J genes are TRBV11-3 and TRBJ2-7; maybe TRBD2 (6 bases). The CDR3 totals 15 residues. V shed 8 bases and J shed 3 bases, with 20 bases lying between them. The germline CDR1 and CDR2 sequences are SGHNT and YENEEA. As DNA, the CDR3 is TGTGCCAGCGTCTTAGATGGGGCTAGCGTCTACGAGCAGTACTTC. This translates into CASVLDGASVYEQYF.